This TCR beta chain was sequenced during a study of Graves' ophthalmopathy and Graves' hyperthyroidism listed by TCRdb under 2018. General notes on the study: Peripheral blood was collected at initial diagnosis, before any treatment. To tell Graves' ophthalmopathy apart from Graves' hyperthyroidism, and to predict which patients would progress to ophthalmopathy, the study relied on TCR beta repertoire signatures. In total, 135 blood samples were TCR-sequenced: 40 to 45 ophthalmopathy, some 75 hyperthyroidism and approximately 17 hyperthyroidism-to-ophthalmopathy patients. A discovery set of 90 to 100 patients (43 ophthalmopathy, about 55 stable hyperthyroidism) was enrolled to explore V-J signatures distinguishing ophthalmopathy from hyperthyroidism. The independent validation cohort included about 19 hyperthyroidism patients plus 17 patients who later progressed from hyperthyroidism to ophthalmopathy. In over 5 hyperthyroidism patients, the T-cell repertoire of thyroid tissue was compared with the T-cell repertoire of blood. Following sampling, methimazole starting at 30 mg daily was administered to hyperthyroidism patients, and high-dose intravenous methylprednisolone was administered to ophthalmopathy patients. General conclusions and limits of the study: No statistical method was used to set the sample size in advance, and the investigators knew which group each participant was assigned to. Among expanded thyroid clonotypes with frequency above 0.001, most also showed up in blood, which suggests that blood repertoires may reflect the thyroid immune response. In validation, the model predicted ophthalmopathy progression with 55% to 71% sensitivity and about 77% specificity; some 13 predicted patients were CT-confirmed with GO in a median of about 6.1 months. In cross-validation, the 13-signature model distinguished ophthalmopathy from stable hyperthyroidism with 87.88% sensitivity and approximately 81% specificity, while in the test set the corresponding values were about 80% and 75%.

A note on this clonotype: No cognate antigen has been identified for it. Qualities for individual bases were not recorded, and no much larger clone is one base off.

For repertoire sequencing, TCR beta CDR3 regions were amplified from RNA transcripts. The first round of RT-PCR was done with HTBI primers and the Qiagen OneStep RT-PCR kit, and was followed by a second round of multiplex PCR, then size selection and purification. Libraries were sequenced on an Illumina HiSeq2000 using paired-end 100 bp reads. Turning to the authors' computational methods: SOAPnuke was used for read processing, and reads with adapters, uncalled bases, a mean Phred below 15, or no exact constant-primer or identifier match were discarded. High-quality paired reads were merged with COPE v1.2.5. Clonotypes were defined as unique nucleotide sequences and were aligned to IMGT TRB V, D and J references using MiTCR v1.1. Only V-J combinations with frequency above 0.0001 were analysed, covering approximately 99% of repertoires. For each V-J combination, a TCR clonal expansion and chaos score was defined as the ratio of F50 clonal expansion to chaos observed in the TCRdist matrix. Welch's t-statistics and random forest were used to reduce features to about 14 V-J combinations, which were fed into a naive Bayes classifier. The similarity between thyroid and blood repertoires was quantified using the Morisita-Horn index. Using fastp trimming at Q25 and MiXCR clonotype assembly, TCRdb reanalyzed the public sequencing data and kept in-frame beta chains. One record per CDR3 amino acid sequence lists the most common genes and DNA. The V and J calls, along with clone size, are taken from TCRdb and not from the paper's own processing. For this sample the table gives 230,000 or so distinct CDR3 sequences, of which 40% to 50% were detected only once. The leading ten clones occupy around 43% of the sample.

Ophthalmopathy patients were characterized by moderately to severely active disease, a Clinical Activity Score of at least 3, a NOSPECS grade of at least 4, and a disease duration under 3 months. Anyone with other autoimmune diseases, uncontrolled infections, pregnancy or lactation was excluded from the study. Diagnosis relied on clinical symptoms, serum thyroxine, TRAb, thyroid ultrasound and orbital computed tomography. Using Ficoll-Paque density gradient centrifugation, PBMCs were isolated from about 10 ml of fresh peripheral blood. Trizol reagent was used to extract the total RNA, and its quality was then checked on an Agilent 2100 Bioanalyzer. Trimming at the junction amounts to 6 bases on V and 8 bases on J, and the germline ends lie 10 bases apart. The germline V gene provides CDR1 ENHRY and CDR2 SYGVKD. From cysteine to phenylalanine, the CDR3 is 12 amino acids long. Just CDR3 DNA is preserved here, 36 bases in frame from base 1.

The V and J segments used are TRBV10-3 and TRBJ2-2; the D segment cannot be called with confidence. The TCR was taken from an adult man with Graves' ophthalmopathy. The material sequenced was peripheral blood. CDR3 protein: CAISDPSGELFF. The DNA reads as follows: TGTGCCATCAGCGACCCATCGGGGGAGCTGTTTTTT.